Detailed here is one T cell receptor beta chain. Its specificity is not known. A sample-barcoded 5' primer and a J-beta primer mix were used in a second PCR of about 6 to 12 cycles. From the 5' RACE reads, TCRdb called clonotypes with MiXCR, one entry per CDR3 protein. The sample consists of more than 900,000 distinct CDR3 sequences, around 25% of them appearing once. The length of the CDR3 is 15 residues. V was shortened by 5 bases and J by 1 base, with 14 bases between the two germline ends. This entry belongs to a study of blood T cells in healthy people across ages. Study results and caveats: Age showed a roughly linear inverse relationship with TCR beta diversity per million T cells.

This same sample was also taken into another study, of T cells of mothers and their children.

This receptor was taken from a girl aged 2 to 9 in good health. Sequenced input: blood. The chain employs TRBV12-3 or TRBV12-4 and TRBJ2-5; possibly TRBD1 or TRBD2 for D (5 bases each). Here the CDR3 DNA reads TGTGCCAGCAGTCAGCAGGGACGGTTCCAAGAGACCCAGTACTTC. Translating gives CASSQQGRFQETQYF.